This entry features one TCR beta chain sequence. Antigen: not known. Libraries were prepared by immunoSEQ multiplex PCR; TCRdb keeps only in-frame clonotypes and omits some of them. The data contain approximately 93,000 clones, just under 95% of them singletons. The data derive from a study of graft-versus-host responses after intestinal transplantation. Study at large: Each patient got anti-thymocyte globulin induction, then tacrolimus and steroids for around three years.

Study conclusions and caveats: Investigators detected GvH clones in recipient marrow, with some emerging earlier in ileum or blood.

The sample was unstimulated CD8+ T cells sorted from spleen or lymph node cells, taken before transplant. This TCR was recovered from a human donor who was the organ donor for an intestinal transplant.

The CDR3 DNA reads TGCGCCAGCAGGTCCGGGACAGGGGACGGGAGCACTGAAGCTTTCTTT. Protein: CASRSGTGDGSTEAFF. The chain carries TRBV10-1 and TRBJ1-1; TRBD1 matches at 10 bases. This CDR3 contains 16 residues. J lost 4 bases, V lost 6 bases, and 11 bases had no gene match. CDR1 and CDR2 (germline): WNHNN, SYGVQD (reference sequence).